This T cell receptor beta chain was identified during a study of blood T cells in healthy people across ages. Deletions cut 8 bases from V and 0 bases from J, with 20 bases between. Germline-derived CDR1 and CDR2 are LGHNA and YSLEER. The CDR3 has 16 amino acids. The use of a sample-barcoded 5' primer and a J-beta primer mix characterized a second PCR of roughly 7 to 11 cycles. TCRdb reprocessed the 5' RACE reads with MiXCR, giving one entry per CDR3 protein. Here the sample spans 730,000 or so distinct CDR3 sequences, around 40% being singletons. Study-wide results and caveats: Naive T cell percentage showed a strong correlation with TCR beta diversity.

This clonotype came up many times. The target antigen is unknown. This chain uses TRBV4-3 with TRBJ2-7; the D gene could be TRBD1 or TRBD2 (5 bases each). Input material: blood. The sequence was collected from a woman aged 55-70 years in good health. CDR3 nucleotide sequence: TGCGCCAGCCAAGAGGTCCATGGGACCAGCTCCTACGAGCAGTACTTC. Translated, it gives CASQEVHGTSSYEQYF.